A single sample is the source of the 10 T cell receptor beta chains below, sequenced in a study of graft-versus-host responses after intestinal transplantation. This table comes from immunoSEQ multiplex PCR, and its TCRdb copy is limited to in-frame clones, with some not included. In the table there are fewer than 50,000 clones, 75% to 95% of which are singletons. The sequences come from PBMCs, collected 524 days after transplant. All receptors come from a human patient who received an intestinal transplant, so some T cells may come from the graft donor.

The DNA for the CDR3 is TGTGCCAGCAGCCCCGGAGACGGATATGGCTACACCTTC. Encoded protein: CASSPGDGYGYTF. The chain links TRBV9 to TRBJ1-2; the D is unclear. The CDR3 loop spans 13 amino acids. Germline assignment: CDR1 SGDLS and CDR2 YYNGEE. V lost 4 bases and J lost 5, with 12 bases in between.

Written as DNA, the CDR3 is TGCGCCAGCAGTGAGAGAGGACTAGCGGGAGTTAACACCGGGGAGCTGTTTTTT. Translation: CASSERGLAGVNTGELFF. This chain uses TRBV10-2 with TRBJ2-2, with 13 bases matching TRBD2. The CDR3 covers 18 residues. Germline V gene data show CDR1 as WSHSY and CDR2 as SAAADI. With 2 bases clipped from V and 2 bases from J, the junction kept 5 bases outside the gene matches.

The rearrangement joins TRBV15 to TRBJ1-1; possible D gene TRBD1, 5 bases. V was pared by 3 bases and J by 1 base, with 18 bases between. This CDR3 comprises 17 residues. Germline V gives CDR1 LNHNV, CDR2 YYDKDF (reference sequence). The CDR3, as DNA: TGTGCCACCAGCAGGGGCAACCGGGACCGCCGGAACACTGAAGCTTTCTTT. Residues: CATSRGNRDRRNTEAFF.

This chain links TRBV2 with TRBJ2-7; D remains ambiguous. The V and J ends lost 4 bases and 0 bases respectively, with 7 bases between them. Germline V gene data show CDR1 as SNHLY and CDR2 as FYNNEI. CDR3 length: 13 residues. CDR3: CASSARSSYEQYF. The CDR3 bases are TGTGCCAGCAGTGCGCGTAGCTCCTACGAGCAGTACTTC.

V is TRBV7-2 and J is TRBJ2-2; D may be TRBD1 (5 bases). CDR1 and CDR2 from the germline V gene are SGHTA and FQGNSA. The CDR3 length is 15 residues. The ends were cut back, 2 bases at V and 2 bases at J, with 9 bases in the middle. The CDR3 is CASSLSTANTGELFF. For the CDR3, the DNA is TGTGCCAGCAGCTTATCGACAGCAAACACCGGGGAGCTGTTTTTT.

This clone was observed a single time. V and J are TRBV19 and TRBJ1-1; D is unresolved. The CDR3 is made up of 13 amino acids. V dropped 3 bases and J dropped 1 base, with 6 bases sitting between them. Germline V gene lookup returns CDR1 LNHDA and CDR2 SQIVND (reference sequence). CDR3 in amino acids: CASSMQRNTEAFF. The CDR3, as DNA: TGTGCCAGTAGTATGCAGAGGAACACTGAAGCTTTCTTT.

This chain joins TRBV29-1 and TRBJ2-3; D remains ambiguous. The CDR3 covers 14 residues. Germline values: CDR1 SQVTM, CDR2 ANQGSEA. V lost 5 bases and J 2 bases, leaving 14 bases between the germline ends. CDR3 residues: CSVPSYTTTDTQYF. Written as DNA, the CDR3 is TGCAGCGTTCCCAGTTACACGACCACAGATACGCAGTATTTT.

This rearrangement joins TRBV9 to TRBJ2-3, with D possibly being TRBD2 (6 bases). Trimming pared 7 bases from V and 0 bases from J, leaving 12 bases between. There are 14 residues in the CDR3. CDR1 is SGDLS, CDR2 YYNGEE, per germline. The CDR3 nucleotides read TGTGCCAGCTCAATAGCGGACAGCACAGATACGCAGTATTTT. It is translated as CASSIADSTDTQYF.

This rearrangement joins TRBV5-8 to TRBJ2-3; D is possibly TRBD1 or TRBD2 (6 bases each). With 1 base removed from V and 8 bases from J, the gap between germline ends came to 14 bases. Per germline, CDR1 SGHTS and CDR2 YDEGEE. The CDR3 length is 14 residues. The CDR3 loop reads CASSLRAGEVTQYF. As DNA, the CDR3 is TGTGCCAGCAGCTTGAGAGCAGGGGAGGTTACGCAGTATTTT.

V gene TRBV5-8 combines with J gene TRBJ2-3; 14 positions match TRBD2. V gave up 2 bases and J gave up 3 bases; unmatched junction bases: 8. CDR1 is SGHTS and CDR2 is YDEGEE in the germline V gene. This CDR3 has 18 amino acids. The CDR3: CASSFTGTSGGGTDTQYF. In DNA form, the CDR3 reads TGTGCCAGCAGCTTTACCGGGACTAGCGGGGGCGGTACAGATACGCAGTATTTT.